This TCR beta chain is drawn from a study of beta chain features in type 1 diabetes. Study-wide background: Across every sample, 107,917,701 sorted cells were examined in total. Study conclusions and caveats: Reads derived from cDNA could over-represent cells showing high TCR expression. Across patients, naive, central memory and Treg TCRB repertoires exhibited apparently greater similarity than was observed across healthy donors. In all four CD4+ subsets, TCRB CDR3 length was significantly, moderately reduced in type 1 diabetes. Junctions at VDJ sites from type 1 diabetes patients had fewer insertions and more deletions.

Expressed TCRB transcripts were sequenced because the entire RNA isolate underwent reverse transcription. TCRdb keeps only in-frame clones here, not all; method: immunoSEQ multiplex PCR. This sample yields 100,000 to 150,000 clones, of which approximately 15% are seen a single time; around 2.5% belongs to the top ten. A word on this clone: The target antigen is unknown.

This receptor was obtained from a man younger than 35 with type 1 diabetes. Sequenced: central memory CD4+ T cells from blood.

The CDR3 region has the DNA TGTGCCACCAGCAGAGACTGGGACAGCACCAGAGAGACCCAGTACTTC. Its translation: CATSRDWDSTRETQYF. The chain recombines TRBV15 with TRBJ2-5; 7 nucleotides agree with TRBD1. CDR3 length: 16 residues. Germline V gene data show CDR1 as LNHNV and CDR2 as YYDKDF (reference sequence). With 0 bases clipped from V and 4 bases from J, the junction kept 8 bases outside the gene matches.